The rows below give T cell receptor beta chains drawn from one sample of a study of T cell changes during pregnancy in multiple sclerosis. Data came from immunoSEQ multiplex PCR; TCRdb stores just in-frame clones and leaves some out. Counted here are over 45,000 clones, nearly 95% occurring once; the ten biggest clones make up approximately 2.2%. Sample: peripheral blood, taken in the third trimester of pregnancy. The source of these receptors is a female donor with multiple sclerosis, enrolled in a pregnancy study. Each CDR3 is given with its conserved first and last residue. Each record gives: clone size, V gene, CDR3 length, J gene, D gene, CDR3 protein, CDR3 DNA. The D gene is left open where the match is weak. Clone sizes are given selectively: once, few, many, or a class where the clone is expanded.

>NA|TRBV11-2|13|TRBJ2-7|TRBD1
CASSWDRDYEQYF
TGTGCCAGCAGCTGGGACAGGGACTACGAGCAGTACTTC
>NA|TRBV11-1|16|TRBJ2-1|NA
CASSLDPGTRYNEQFF
TGTGCCAGCAGCTTAGACCCCGGGACTCGTTACAATGAGCAGTTCTTC
>NA|TRBV7-3|15|TRBJ2-2|TRBD1
CASSARGPGTGELFF
TGTGCCAGCAGCGCCAGGGGGCCGGGCACCGGGGAGCTGTTTTTT
>NA|TRBV21-1|16|TRBJ1-5|NA
CASRKAGTGYGQPQHF
TGTGCCAGCAGAAAAGCTGGGACAGGGTACGGTCAGCCCCAGCATTTT
>NA|TRBV5-4|15|TRBJ1-2|TRBD1
CASFLTGGILGGYTF
TGTGCCAGCTTTCTTACAGGGGGCATCCTTGGCGGCTACACCTTC
>NA|TRBV29-1|11|TRBJ1-1|NA
CSVVDTPEAFF
TGCAGCGTTGTCGACACCCCTGAAGCTTTCTTT
>once|TRBV7-6|13|TRBJ2-7|NA
CASSRMGQGEQYF
TGTGCCAGCAGCCGGATGGGGCAGGGCGAGCAGTACTTC
>NA|TRBV6-7|15|TRBJ2-7|NA
CASSSCDLPGHEQYF
TGTGCCAGCAGTTCGTGTGACTTACCCGGCCACGAGCAGTACTTC
>NA|TRBV18|21|TRBJ2-3|TRBD2
CASSPSLGRTLAGGSPDTQYF
TGTGCCAGCTCACCATCCCTCGGGCGTACCCTAGCGGGAGGGTCCCCAGATACGCAGTATTTT
>NA|TRBV14|16|TRBJ2-2|NA
CASSQVLPRGTGELFF
TGTGCCAGCAGCCAAGTGCTCCCAAGAGGCACCGGGGAGCTGTTTTTT
>NA|TRBV9|14|TRBJ2-7|TRBD1
CASSEGQGTYEQYF
TGTGCCAGCAGCGAAGGACAGGGGACCTACGAGCAGTACTTC
>few|TRBV4-2|15|TRBJ1-1|NA
CASSETDDMNTEAFF
TGTGCCAGCAGCGAGACAGATGACATGAACACTGAAGCTTTCTTT
>NA|TRBV7-2|17|TRBJ2-5|NA
CASSLFVRAGGTETQYF
TGTGCCAGCAGCTTATTCGTTCGGGCAGGGGGGACGGAGACCCAGTACTTC
>NA|TRBV7-9|14|TRBJ1-2|NA
CASSLEPRGHGYTF
TGTGCCAGCAGCTTAGAGCCCAGGGGTCATGGCTACACCTTC
>NA|TRBV14|15|TRBJ2-7|TRBD1
CASSQAYRGSYEQYF
TGTGCCAGCAGCCAAGCTTACAGGGGATCCTACGAGCAGTACTTC
>once|TRBV19|19|TRBJ2-6|NA
CASRDQGRQGSSGANVLTF
TGTGCCAGTAGGGATCAGGGGCGCCAGGGGAGCTCTGGGGCCAACGTCCTGACTTTC
>NA|TRBV7-2|15|TRBJ2-7|TRBD2
CASSLASGSRGEQYF
TGTGCCAGCAGCTTAGCTAGCGGGAGCCGGGGCGAGCAGTACTTC
>NA|TRBV19|15|TRBJ2-1|TRBD2
CASSLLAGRLNEQFF
TGTGCCAGTAGCCTACTAGCGGGAAGACTCAATGAGCAGTTCTTC
>NA|TRBV4-2|13|TRBJ1-1|TRBD1
CASSQEILDRAFF
TGTGCCAGCAGCCAAGAGATATTGGACAGGGCTTTCTTT
>NA|TRBV19|16|TRBJ2-1|TRBD2
CASGRTSGSSYNEQFF
TGTGCCAGTGGCCGGACTAGCGGTTCCTCCTACAATGAGCAGTTCTTC
>once|TRBV7-2|18|TRBJ2-1|TRBD2
CASSLTGTSGINYNEQFF
TGTGCCAGCAGCTTAACCGGGACTAGCGGGATCAATTACAATGAGCAGTTCTTC
>NA|TRBV19|19|TRBJ2-3|TRBD2
CASSIARGLGGGGTDTQYF
TGTGCCAGTAGTATAGCCAGGGGACTAGGGGGAGGGGGCACAGATACGCAGTATTTT